This entry concerns a single T cell receptor beta chain. No antigen is known for it. This sample is part of a study of vaccination effects on CD4 cells after COVID-19. With the ViraFEST assay, the study expanded antigen-specific CD4+ T cells using viral peptide pools, then sequenced them. It was after 10 days of culture that CD4+ T cells were isolated. Between March and December 2020, the person had a SARS-CoV-2 infection that PCR confirmed. Half the medium was swapped for IL-2 medium on days 3 and 7. Per the germline V gene, CDR1 is SNHLY and CDR2 is FYNNEI. V was pared by 2 bases and J by 5 bases, with 6 bases between. The CDR3 has 12 residues. Method: immunoSEQ multiplex PCR; TCRdb's copy keeps in-frame clones and lacks some. The table shows around 40,000 clones, with roughly 65% occurring only once.

The sample was CD4+ T cells from PBMCs cultured with a peptide pool, taken before COVID-19 vaccination. This clonotype originated in a human donor who had a prior SARS-CoV-2 infection. The chain couples TRBV2 to TRBJ1-2, with TRBD1 as a possible D gene (5 bases). In DNA form, the CDR3 reads TGTGCCAGCAGTGAACAGGGATATGGCTACACCTTC. Translation: CASSEQGYGYTF. Complete variable domain (other parts from reference TRBV2 and TRBJ1-2): EPEVTQTPSHQVTQMGQEVILRCVPISNHLYFYWYRQILGQKVEFLVSFYNNEISEKSEIFDDQFSVERPDGSNFTLKIRSTKLEDSAMYFCASSEQGYGYTFGSGTRLTVV.